The source of this T cell receptor beta chain is a study of OX40 agonist ivuxolimab in advanced cancers. Profiling relied on immunoSEQ multiplex PCR, and the TCRdb table lists in-frame clones only, not all of them. The sample contains tens of thousands of clones, less than 95% of which appear only once. Findings and caveats of the study: On average, CD8+ T cells showed a greater number of expanded clones than CD4+. Among patients with partial responses at 0.1-3.0 mg/kg, clonal expansion was among the lowest. Both CD4+ and CD8+ T cell populations in blood had undergone clonal expansion by week 6 at 0.1 to 3.0 mg/kg.

The CDR3 is 11 amino acids. Germline values: CDR1 GTSNPN, CDR2 SVGIG (reference sequence). V was cut by 2 bases and J by 4 bases, with 6 bases left in between. As concerns this clone: The antigen remains undetermined.

Researchers took blood at baseline, on cycle 4 day 1, and on cycle 7 day 1. Material: CD4+ or CD8+ T cells sorted from blood, obtained in a trial of the OX40 agonist ivuxolimab. The J gene is TRBJ2-7, the V gene TRBV30; TRBD1 is a possible D gene (5 bases). This clonotype was obtained from an adult with an advanced solid tumor such as melanoma, head and neck, liver or kidney cancer. CDR3 amino acids: CAWSQGYEQYF. The CDR3 bases are TGTGCCTGGAGTCAGGGTTACGAGCAGTACTTC.